Listed below are T cell receptor beta chains from one sample, sequenced in a study of cytomegalovirus exposure and HLA in healthy donors. Method: immunoSEQ multiplex PCR; TCRdb's copy keeps in-frame clones and lacks some. The profile shows 130,000 to 150,000 clones, roughly three quarters of them singletons. The sequenced material came from PBMCs. These receptors were obtained from a woman in her 40s in good health and CMV-seropositive. CDR3s include the opening cysteine and the closing phenylalanine or tryptophan.

TRBV28	TRBJ1-3	CASSSYGNTIYF
TRBV28	TRBJ1-6	CASSSSGGQYSPLHF
TRBV5-1	TRBJ2-3	CASSLVAGGHTDTQYF
TRBV5-1	TRBJ2-6	CASRFTGGRLEGANVLTF
TRBV20-1	TRBJ2-5	CSARDHLSQYF
TRBV15	TRBJ2-7	CATSRELAGTYEQYF
TRBV28	-	CASSLRGVHEQYF
TRBV5-1	TRBJ2-3	CASSRSGATTTDTQYF
TRBV2	TRBJ2-2	CAGGADPTGELFF
TRBV13	TRBJ2-1	CASSRAGGNNEQFF
TRBV6-1	TRBJ1-2	CASSKQKTGDYGYTF
TRBV27	TRBJ1-5	CASSSQGASQPQHF
TRBV6-5	TRBJ1-6	CASSYSVQENSPLHF
TRBV2	TRBJ2-7	CASSHSPGQGPPGEQYF
TRBV11-2	TRBJ1-5	CASSLGRGTGYQPQHF
TRBV7-9	TRBJ1-1	CASSPGQGPAEAFF
TRBV7-6	TRBJ2-5	CASSFLRGRTGGETQYF
TRBV13	TRBJ2-1	CASSLESLWASGVCEQFF
TRBV20-1	TRBJ1-1	CSARGTCEAFF
TRBV9	TRBJ2-3	CASSALNRGTIYTDTQYF